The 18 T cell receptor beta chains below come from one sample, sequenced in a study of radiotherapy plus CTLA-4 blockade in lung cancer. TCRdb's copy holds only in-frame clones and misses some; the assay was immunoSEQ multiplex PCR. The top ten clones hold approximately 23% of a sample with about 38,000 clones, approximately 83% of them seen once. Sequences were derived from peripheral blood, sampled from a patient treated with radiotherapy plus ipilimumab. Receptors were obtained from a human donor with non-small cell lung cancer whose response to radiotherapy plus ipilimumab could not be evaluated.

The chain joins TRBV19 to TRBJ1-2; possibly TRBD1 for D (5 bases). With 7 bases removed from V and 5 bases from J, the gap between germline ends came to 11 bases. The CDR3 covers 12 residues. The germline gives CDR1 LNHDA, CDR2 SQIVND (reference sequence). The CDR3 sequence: CASTLEGYGYTF. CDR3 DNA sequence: TGTGCCAGTACCCTGGAGGGGTATGGCTACACCTTC.

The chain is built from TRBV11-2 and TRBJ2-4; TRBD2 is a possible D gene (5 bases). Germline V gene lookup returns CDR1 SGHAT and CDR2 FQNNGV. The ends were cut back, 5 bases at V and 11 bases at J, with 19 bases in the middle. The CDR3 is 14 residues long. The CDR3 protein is CASSNGRFGVFQYF. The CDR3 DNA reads TGTGCCAGCAGCAACGGTCGCTTCGGGGTTTTTCAGTACTTC.

CDR3 coding DNA: TGCGCCAGCAGCCGAGACAGGTCAAACTATGGCTACACCTTC. This encodes CASSRDRSNYGYTF. The genes are TRBV4-1 and TRBJ1-2, with D perhaps matching TRBD1 (6 bases). The germline CDR1 and CDR2 sequences are MGHRA and YSYEKL. With 4 bases removed from V and 2 bases from J, the gap between germline ends came to 11 bases. The CDR3 covers 14 residues.

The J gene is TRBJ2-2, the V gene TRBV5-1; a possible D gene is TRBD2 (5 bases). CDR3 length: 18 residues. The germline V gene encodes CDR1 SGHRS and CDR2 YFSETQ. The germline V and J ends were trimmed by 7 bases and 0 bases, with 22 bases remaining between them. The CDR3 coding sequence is TGCGCCAGCCAATACGGCGGGCTCCAACCTTCGAACACCGGGGAGCTGTTTTTT. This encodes CASQYGGLQPSNTGELFF.

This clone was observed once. The CDR3 coding sequence is TGCAGCGGCAGGGGGACACCGAACACCGGGGAGCTGTTTTTT. Protein product: CSGRGTPNTGELFF. The chain couples TRBV29-1 to TRBJ2-2; 7 bases map to TRBD1. CDR1 is SQVTM, CDR2 ANQGSEA, per germline. V gave up 7 bases and J gave up 0 bases; unmatched junction bases: 5. There are 14 residues in the CDR3.

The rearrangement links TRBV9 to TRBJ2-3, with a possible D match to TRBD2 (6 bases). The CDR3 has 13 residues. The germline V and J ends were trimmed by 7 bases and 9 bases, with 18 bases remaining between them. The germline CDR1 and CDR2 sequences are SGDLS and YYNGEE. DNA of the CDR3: TGTGCCAGCCAAGCCGTTGGGGGGTTCACGCAGTATTTT. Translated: CASQAVGGFTQYF.

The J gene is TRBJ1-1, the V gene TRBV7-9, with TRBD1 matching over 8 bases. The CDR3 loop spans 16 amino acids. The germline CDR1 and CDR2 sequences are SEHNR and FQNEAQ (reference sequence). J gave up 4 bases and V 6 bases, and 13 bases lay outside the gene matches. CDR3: CASRLGQGLRGTEAFF. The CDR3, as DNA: TGTGCCAGCAGACTCGGACAGGGCCTACGGGGCACTGAAGCTTTCTTT. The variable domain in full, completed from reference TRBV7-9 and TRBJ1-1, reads DTGVSQNPRHKITKRGQNVTFRCDPISEHNRLYWYRQTLGQGPEFLTYFQNEAQLEKSRLLSDRFSAERPKGSFSTLEIQRTEQGDSAMYLCASRLGQGLRGTEAFFGQGTRLTVV.

CDR3 DNA sequence: TGTGCCAGTAACAACGGGGCGGGAGGCACAGATACGCAGTATTTT. It translates to CASNNGAGGTDTQYF. The rearrangement links TRBV19 to TRBJ2-3; 7 nucleotides match TRBD2. This CDR3 is built from 15 residues. Unmatched junction bases numbered 8, after V lost 7 bases and J lost 1 base. Germline V gene sequence: CDR1 LNHDA, CDR2 SQIVND (reference sequence).

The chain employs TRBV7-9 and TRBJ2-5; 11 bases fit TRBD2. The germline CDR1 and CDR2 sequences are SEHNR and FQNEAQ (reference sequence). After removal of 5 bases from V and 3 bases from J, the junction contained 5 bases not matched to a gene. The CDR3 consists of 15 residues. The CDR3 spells CASSPSGGTKETQYF. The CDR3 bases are TGTGCCAGCAGCCCTAGCGGGGGGACCAAAGAGACCCAGTACTTC.

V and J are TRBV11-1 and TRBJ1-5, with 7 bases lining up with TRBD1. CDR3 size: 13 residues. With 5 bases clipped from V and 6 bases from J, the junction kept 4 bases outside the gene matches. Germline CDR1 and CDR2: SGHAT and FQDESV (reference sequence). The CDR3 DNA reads TGTGCCAGCAGCACTCGGACAGGTCAGCCCCAGCATTTT. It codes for CASSTRTGQPQHF.

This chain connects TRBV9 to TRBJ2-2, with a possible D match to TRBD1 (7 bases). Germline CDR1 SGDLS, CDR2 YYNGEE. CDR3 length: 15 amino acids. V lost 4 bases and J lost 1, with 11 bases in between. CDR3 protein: CASSPQGGNTGELFF. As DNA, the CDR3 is TGTGCCAGCAGCCCCCAGGGGGGGAACACCGGGGAGCTGTTTTTT.

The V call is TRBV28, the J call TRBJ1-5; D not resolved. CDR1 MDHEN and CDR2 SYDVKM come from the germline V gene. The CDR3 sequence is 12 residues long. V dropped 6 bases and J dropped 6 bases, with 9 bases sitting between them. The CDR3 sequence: CASSQVGQPQHF. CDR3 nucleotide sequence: TGTGCCAGCAGCCAAGTCGGTCAGCCCCAGCATTTT. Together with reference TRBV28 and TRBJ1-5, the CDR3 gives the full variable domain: DVKVTQSSRYLVKRTGEKVFLECVQDMDHENMFWYRQDPGLGLRLIYFSYDVKMKEKGDIPEGYSVSREKKERFSLILESASTNQTSMYLCASSQVGQPQHFGDGTRLSIL.

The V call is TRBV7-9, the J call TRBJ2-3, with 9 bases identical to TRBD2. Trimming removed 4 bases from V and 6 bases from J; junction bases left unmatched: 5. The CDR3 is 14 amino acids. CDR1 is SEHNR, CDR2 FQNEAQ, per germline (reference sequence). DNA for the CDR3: TGTGCCAGCAGCTGGCTAGCGGGAACTGATACGCAGTATTTT. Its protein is CASSWLAGTDTQYF.

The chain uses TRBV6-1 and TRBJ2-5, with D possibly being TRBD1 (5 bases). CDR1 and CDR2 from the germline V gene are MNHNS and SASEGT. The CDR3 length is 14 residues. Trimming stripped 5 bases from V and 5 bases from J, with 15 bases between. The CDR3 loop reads CASSHSQVQETQYF. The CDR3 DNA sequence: TGTGCCAGCAGTCACTCACAGGTCCAGGAGACCCAGTACTTC.

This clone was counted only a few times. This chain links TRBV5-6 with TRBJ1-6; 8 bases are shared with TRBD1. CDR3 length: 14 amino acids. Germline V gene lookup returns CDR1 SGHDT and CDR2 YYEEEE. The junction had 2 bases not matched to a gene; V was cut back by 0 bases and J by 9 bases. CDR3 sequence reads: CASSLDRGSSPLHF. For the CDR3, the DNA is TGTGCCAGCAGCTTGGACAGGGGGTCTTCACCCCTCCACTTT.

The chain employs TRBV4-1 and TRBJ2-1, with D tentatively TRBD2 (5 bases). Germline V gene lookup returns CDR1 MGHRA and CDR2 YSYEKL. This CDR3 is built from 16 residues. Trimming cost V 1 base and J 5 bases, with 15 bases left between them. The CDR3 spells CASSQGWRAGNNEQFF. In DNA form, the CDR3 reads TGCGCCAGCAGCCAAGGGTGGAGAGCCGGGAACAATGAGCAGTTCTTC.

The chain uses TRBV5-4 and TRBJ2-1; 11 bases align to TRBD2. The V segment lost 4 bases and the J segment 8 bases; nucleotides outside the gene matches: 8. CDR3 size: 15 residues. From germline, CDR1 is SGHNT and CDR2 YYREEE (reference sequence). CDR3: CASSPTSGRSDEQFF. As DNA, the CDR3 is TGTGCCAGCAGCCCTACTAGCGGGAGATCGGATGAGCAGTTCTTC.

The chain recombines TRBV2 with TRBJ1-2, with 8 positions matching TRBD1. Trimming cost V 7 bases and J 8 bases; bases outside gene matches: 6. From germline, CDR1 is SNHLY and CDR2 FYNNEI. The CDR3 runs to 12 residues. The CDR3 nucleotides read TGTGCCAGCATGACAGGGGTCAGCGGCTACACCTTC. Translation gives CASMTGVSGYTF.